This T cell receptor beta chain was sequenced for a study of technical replicates of blood from a handful of donors. This table comes from immunoSEQ multiplex PCR, and its TCRdb copy is limited to in-frame clones, with some not included. Among about 88,000 clones listed, 85% to 95% were seen once. Per the germline V gene, CDR1 is SGHTA and CDR2 is FQGNSA. CDR3 length equals 14 residues. The ends lost 4 bases at V and 7 bases at J; junction bases unmatched: 4. The source is a human donor in good health. Specimen: T cells isolated from PBMCs. The genes are TRBV7-2 and TRBJ1-5; 10 nucleotides match TRBD1. CDR3 region: CASSYGTGAQPQHF. CDR3 nucleotide sequence: TGTGCCAGCAGCTATGGGACAGGGGCACAGCCCCAGCATTTT.